Listed here are 21 T cell receptor beta chains from one sample, sequenced in a study of cytomegalovirus exposure and HLA in healthy donors. In the PCR, 60 Vbeta and 13 Jbeta primers were used. The assay was immunoSEQ multiplex PCR, and TCRdb's table has in-frame clones only and misses some. The table records around 150,000 clones, 76% of them present only once. The sample taken for sequencing was PBMCs. These receptors all stem from a young man in good health and CMV-seronegative.

The chain employs TRBV9 and TRBJ2-7, with 10 positions matching TRBD2. Germline lookup yields CDR1 SGDLS and CDR2 YYNGEE. The J segment lost 4 bases and the V segment lost 4 bases, leaving 8 bases of the junction unmatched. There are 15 residues in the CDR3. Written as DNA, the CDR3 is TGTGCCAGCAGCCCCCGACTAGCGGGTGTATACGAGCAGTACTTC. Protein sequence: CASSPRLAGVYEQYF.

This chain connects TRBV18 to TRBJ1-1, with 9 bases lining up with TRBD1. The CDR3 runs 12 residues. Trimming took 4 bases from V and 7 from J; bases not matched to a gene: 1. Looked up from germline, CDR1 is KGHSH and CDR2 is LQKENI. In nucleotides, the CDR3 is TGTGCCAGCTCACTGGACAGGGGTGAAGCTTTCTTT. Protein product: CASSLDRGEAFF.

This clone appeared once. The chain uses TRBV7-2 and TRBJ2-5; 10 bases fit TRBD1. The CDR3 sequence is 13 residues long. The V segment lost 5 bases and the J segment 5 bases; nucleotides outside the gene matches: 2. From germline, CDR1 is SGHTA and CDR2 FQGNSA. DNA of the CDR3: TGTGCCAGCAGCCGGGACAGGGGTGAGACCCAGTACTTC. Protein sequence: CASSRDRGETQYF.

This clone was observed a few times. The genes are TRBV13 and TRBJ2-1, with 8 bases that match TRBD2. The germline gives CDR1 PRHDT, CDR2 FYEKMQ (reference sequence). CDR3 length equals 14 residues. Losses at the gene ends were 4 bases for V and 9 bases for J; bases not matched to a gene: 8. The CDR3 DNA reads TGTGCCAGCAGCTATAGGACTAGCAGAGGTGAGCAGTTCTTC. This codes for CASSYRTSRGEQFF. The complete variable domain, with remaining parts taken from reference TRBV13 and TRBJ2-1, reads AAGVIQSPRHLIKEKRETATLKCYPIPRHDTVYWYQQGPGQDPQFLISFYEKMQSDKGSIPDRFSAQQFSDYHSELNMSSLELGDSALYFCASSYRTSRGEQFFGPGTRLTVL.

The chain employs TRBV18 and TRBJ1-1, with D uncertain. The CDR3 is 16 amino acids. The germline CDR1 and CDR2 sequences are KGHSH and LQKENI. V shed 6 bases and J shed 1 base, with 18 bases lying between them. CDR3 loop: CASSIRQTTANTEAFF. The CDR3 coding sequence is TGTGCCAGCTCCATTAGACAAACCACAGCGAACACTGAAGCTTTCTTT.

The chain joins TRBV7-9 to TRBJ2-5, with 9 bases that match TRBD1. The J segment lost 3 bases and the V segment lost 4 bases, leaving 6 bases of the junction unmatched. The CDR3 extends over 15 amino acids. Germline V gene data show CDR1 as SEHNR and CDR2 as FQNEAQ (reference sequence). CDR3 nucleotides: TGTGCCAGCAGCTCACCGGGACAGGGCAAAGAGACCCAGTACTTC. Amino acid sequence: CASSSPGQGKETQYF.

The rearrangement uses TRBV5-6 and TRBJ2-5; 7 nucleotides align to TRBD2. V was clipped by 0 bases and J by 3 bases; unmatched bases: 5. The CDR3 covers 15 residues. CDR1 is SGHDT, CDR2 YYEEEE, per germline. The CDR3 bases are TGTGCCAGCAGCTTGGCCGGGGAGGGTAAAGAGACCCAGTACTTC. Its protein product is CASSLAGEGKETQYF.

This clone was found once. V usage is TRBV30 and J usage is TRBJ1-4; maybe TRBD1 (6 bases). Trimming removed 0 bases from V and 7 bases from J, with 12 bases in between. The CDR3 loop spans 14 amino acids. Germline lookup yields CDR1 GTSNPN and CDR2 SVGIG (reference sequence). The CDR3 region has the DNA TGTGCCTGGAGTGTACCAGGGACAATTGAAAAACTGTTTTTT. It codes for CAWSVPGTIEKLFF. Using reference TRBV30 and TRBJ1-4 for the parts outside the CDR3, the full variable domain is SQTIHQWPATLVQPVGSPLSLECTVEGTSNPNLYWYRQAAGRGLQLLFYSVGIGQISSEVPQNLSASRPQDRQFILSSKKLLLSDSGFYLCAWSVPGTIEKLFFGSGTQLSVL.

The chain combines TRBV30 with TRBJ1-2, with TRBD1 matching 8 bases. The germline CDR1 and CDR2 sequences are GTSNPN and SVGIG (reference sequence). V shed 3 bases, J shed 8 bases, and the junction held 14 bases outside the gene matches. The CDR3 length is 15 residues. CDR3 region: CAWRGKAGGDYGYTF. DNA of the CDR3: TGTGCCTGGAGGGGAAAGGCAGGGGGCGATTACGGCTACACCTTC.

The rearrangement joins TRBV6-4 to TRBJ2-7; D gene uncertain. V lost 5 bases, J lost 7 bases, and 9 bases lay in between. This CDR3 region has 11 residues. The germline V gene encodes CDR1 MRHNA and CDR2 SNTAGT. Written as DNA, the CDR3 is TGTGCCAGCAGTCCGTCCCGGGAGCAGTACTTC. It codes for CASSPSREQYF.

This chain connects TRBV5-1 to TRBJ1-1; 11 positions match TRBD1. The CDR3 contains 16 residues. Germline CDR1 reads SGHRS; CDR2 reads YFSETQ. Trimming took 3 bases from V and 2 from J; bases not matched to a gene: 6. This chain's CDR3 is CASSWTGGADNTEAFF. CDR3 nucleotide sequence: TGCGCCAGCAGCTGGACAGGGGGCGCGGACAACACTGAAGCTTTCTTT.

This chain joins TRBV6-1 and TRBJ2-7; D perhaps matches TRBD2 (6 bases). V shed 7 bases and J shed 5 bases, with 15 bases lying between them. This CDR3 comprises 13 residues. Germline V gene lookup returns CDR1 MNHNS and CDR2 SASEGT. The CDR3 loop reads CASTRGLRDEQYF. The CDR3, as DNA: TGTGCCAGCACCCGGGGGTTGCGGGACGAGCAGTACTTC.

V is TRBV6-6 and J is TRBJ1-2, with 11 bases that match TRBD1. CDR3 size: 15 residues. Germline loops: CDR1 MNHNY, CDR2 SVGAGI (reference sequence). V shed 5 bases, J shed 4 bases, and the junction held 6 bases outside the gene matches. CDR3 sequence (DNA): TGTGCCAGCAGTCGGACAGGGGGCGGGGGCTATGGCTACACCTTC. Residues: CASSRTGGGGYGYTF.

The count of this clone is one. The chain couples TRBV5-1 to TRBJ1-2; maybe TRBD1 (5 bases). The CDR3 length is 18 residues. The V end was cut by 9 bases, the J end by 8 bases, with 35 bases between. In germline, CDR1 is SGHRS, CDR2 YFSETQ. Here the CDR3 reads CANPNIRQLNRPRWGYTF. CDR3 in DNA: TGCGCCAACCCCAATATCCGACAGCTTAATAGACCCCGCTGGGGCTACACCTTC.

In its sample, this clone was seen many times. The chain joins TRBV4-1 to TRBJ2-7; TRBD2 aligns across 10 bases. From germline, CDR1 is MGHRA and CDR2 YSYEKL. The length of the CDR3 is 16 residues. Trimming took 0 bases from V and 3 from J; bases not matched to a gene: 5. CDR3 loop: CASSQDPASGSYEQYF. The CDR3 DNA sequence: TGCGCCAGCAGCCAAGATCCGGCTAGCGGGAGCTACGAGCAGTACTTC.

This chain links TRBV27 with TRBJ1-2; 8 bases fit TRBD1. In germline, CDR1 is MNHEY, CDR2 SMNVEV (reference sequence). The J segment lost 8 bases and the V segment lost 8 bases, leaving 7 bases of the junction unmatched. This CDR3 spans 12 amino acids. CDR3 nucleotides: TGTGCCAGCCTGCAGGGGGCAGAGGGCTACACCTTC. Translation: CASLQGAEGYTF.

The CDR3 DNA follows: TGTGCCAGCAGCGTAGTATCGGGGTACGGCTACACCTTC. It specifies CASSVVSGYGYTF. This sequence joins TRBV9 and TRBJ1-2; D not resolved. From germline, CDR1 is SGDLS and CDR2 YYNGEE. The germline V and J ends were trimmed by 0 bases and 8 bases, with 11 bases remaining between them. This CDR3 contains 13 residues.

The V gene is TRBV10-1, the J gene TRBJ2-3, with 7 bases lining up with TRBD2. The J segment lost 14 bases and the V segment lost 0 bases, leaving 8 bases of the junction unmatched. The germline V gene has CDR1 WNHNN and CDR2 SYGVQD (reference sequence). The CDR3 totals 13 residues. CDR3 bases: TGCGCCAGCAGTGAGTCACTTACGACTAGCAGGTATTTT. Translating it yields CASSESLTTSRYF.

The V and J genes are TRBV19 and TRBJ2-7, with D possibly being TRBD1 (6 bases). This CDR3 is built from 15 residues. Germline-derived CDR1 and CDR2 are LNHDA and SQIVND (reference sequence). V gave up 0 bases and J gave up 6 bases, with 15 bases separating them. CDR3 sequence: CASSIDPGQFSEQYF. CDR3 nucleotide sequence: TGTGCCAGTAGTATAGACCCCGGACAGTTTAGCGAGCAGTACTTC.

The rearrangement uses TRBV15 and TRBJ1-6; possible D gene TRBD1, 5 bases. Trimming left V 1 base short and J 7 bases short, with 14 bases between. The CDR3 sequence is 16 residues long. Germline CDR1 is LNHNV and CDR2 is YYDKDF (reference sequence). In DNA, the CDR3 is TGTGCCACCAGCAGAGGGATTGGGACTACCAATTCACCCCTCCACTTT. Translation: CATSRGIGTTNSPLHF.

On this clone: One end of the junction fails to match germline, which may point to a read error. V is TRBV29-1 and J is TRBJ2-1; 7 nucleotides align to TRBD1. CDR1 SQVTM and CDR2 ANQGSEA come from the germline V gene. This CDR3 is 12 amino acids long. The CDR3 DNA reads as TGCAGCGTAGAAGGGGGCTCCAATGAGCAGTTCTTC. Protein: CSVEGGSNEQFF.